The 25 T cell receptor beta chains presented below share a single source sample, sequenced in a study of neoadjuvant anti-PD-1 for oral cavity cancer. The data were produced by immunoSEQ multiplex PCR, yet TCRdb's version contains in-frame clones alone and is incomplete. Of 75,000 or so clones listed, roughly four fifths are singletons. Source: PBMCs, taken before nivolumab (anti-PD-1) treatment. These receptors were collected from a person aged 35-79 years with oral cavity squamous cell carcinoma.

J is TRBJ1-2 and V is TRBV7-2; D unclear. The CDR3 length is 15 residues. With 5 bases removed from V and 0 bases from J, the gap between germline ends came to 13 bases. The germline gives CDR1 SGHTA, CDR2 FQGNSA. The CDR3 DNA is TGTGCCAGCAGCCTGGCACTGACTTCTAACTATGGCTACACCTTC. Translation gives CASSLALTSNYGYTF. Full variable domain (remainder filled in from reference TRBV7-2 and TRBJ1-2): GAGVSQSPSNKVTEKGKDVELRCDPISGHTALYWYRQSLGQGLEFLIYFQGNSAPDKSGLPSDRFSAERTGGSVSTLTIQRTQQEDSAVYLCASSLALTSNYGYTFGSGTRLTVV.

V usage is TRBV5-4 and J usage is TRBJ1-2; possible D gene TRBD1, 6 bases. The CDR3 extends over 13 amino acids. The germline CDR1 and CDR2 sequences are SGHNT and YYREEE (reference sequence). Trimming removed 0 bases at V and 4 bases at J, with 7 bases between. The CDR3, as DNA: TGTGCCAGCAGCTTGGACAGGGTCTATGGCTACACCTTC. This translates into CASSLDRVYGYTF.

This chain uses TRBV4-1 with TRBJ2-3, with TRBD2 matching over 9 bases. Germline lookup yields CDR1 MGHRA and CDR2 YSYEKL. This CDR3 has 17 residues. V lost 0 bases and J lost 2; bases outside the gene matches: 6. CDR3 coding DNA: TGCGCCAGCAGCCAAGAGGGCGGGAGGGTCCTCACAGATACGCAGTATTTT. This sequence encodes CASSQEGGRVLTDTQYF.

The V and J genes are TRBV15 and TRBJ2-7; the D gene could be TRBD1 or TRBD2 (6 bases each). Trimming took 0 bases from V and 6 from J, leaving 15 bases between them. Looked up from germline, CDR1 is LNHNV and CDR2 is YYDKDF (reference sequence). The CDR3 consists of 15 residues. CDR3 residues: CATSRDRTGGTEQYF. CDR3 DNA sequence: TGTGCCACCAGCAGAGATAGGACCGGGGGCACCGAGCAGTACTTC.

V is TRBV7-3 and J is TRBJ2-3; 7 bases match TRBD1. The V gene end was trimmed by 4 bases and the J gene end by 3 bases; junction bases not matched to a gene: 4. The CDR3 runs 14 residues. The V gene's germline CDR1 is SGHTA and CDR2 FQGTGA. This CDR3 is CASSSGQRTDTQYF. CDR3 coding DNA: TGTGCCAGCAGCTCGGGACAGCGAACAGATACGCAGTATTTT.

This clone came up once. The gene calls are TRBV9 and TRBJ2-7, with a weak D call TRBD2 (5 bases). Looked up from germline, CDR1 is SGDLS and CDR2 is YYNGEE. The CDR3 totals 15 residues. V was pared by 4 bases and J by 6 bases, with 20 bases between. For the CDR3, the DNA is TGTGCCAGCAGCTCGGACTTCCGAAAGGGCGGCGAGCAGTACTTC. Amino acid sequence: CASSSDFRKGGEQYF.

This clone was seen only a few times. The chain couples TRBV2 to TRBJ2-5, with 9 bases fitting TRBD2. The CDR3 length is 16 residues. The junction had 9 bases not matched to a gene; V was cut back by 4 bases and J by 3 bases. Germline values: CDR1 SNHLY, CDR2 FYNNEI. CDR3 in DNA: TGTGCCAGCAGTGTAGTGACTAGCGGCTCCAAAGAGACCCAGTACTTC. As protein: CASSVVTSGSKETQYF.

A remark on this clone: At one end, the junction sequence differs from germline, possibly due to a read error. The V and J genes are TRBV7-7 and TRBJ2-3; D is unresolved. From germline, CDR1 is SSHAT and CDR2 FNYEAQ (reference sequence). This CDR3 comprises 13 residues. The CDR3 bases are TGTGCTAGCAGCTTAGGATCCTCAGATACGCAGTATTTT. This codes for CASSLGSSDTQYF.

The J gene is TRBJ2-1, the V gene TRBV5-6; D gene ambiguous. CDR1 is SGHDT and CDR2 is YYEEEE in the germline V gene. V shed 1 base and J shed 4 bases, with 15 bases lying between them. This CDR3 comprises 16 residues. This chain's CDR3 is CASSLRVTLRYNEQFF. The CDR3 DNA reads TGTGCCAGCAGCTTGAGGGTGACGTTGCGGTACAATGAGCAGTTCTTC. Complete variable domain (other parts from reference TRBV5-6 and TRBJ2-1): DAGVTQSPTHLIKTRGQQVTLRCSPKSGHDTVSWYQQALGQGPQFIFQYYEEEERQRGNFPDRFSGHQFPNYSSELNVNALLLGDSALYLCASSLRVTLRYNEQFFGPGTRLTVL.

Details on this clone: Germline is not matched at one junction end, which may reflect a read error. The rearrangement links TRBV7-7 to TRBJ2-1, with D uncertain. The V gene's germline CDR1 is SSHAT and CDR2 FNYEAQ (reference sequence). The CDR3 consists of 18 residues. The CDR3 loop is CASSLGPNPRDSYNEQFF. The DNA of the CDR3 is TGTGCTAGCAGCTTAGGTCCTAACCCCAGAGACTCCTACAATGAGCAGTTCTTC.

V is TRBV10-3 and J is TRBJ2-3, with TRBD2 matching over 8 bases. Trimming took 6 bases from V and 1 from J; bases not matched to a gene: 3. The germline CDR1 and CDR2 sequences are ENHRY and SYGVKD. The length of the CDR3 is 14 residues. The CDR3 region has the DNA TGTGCCATCAGGGTCGGGGGGGGCACAGATACGCAGTATTTT. Translating it yields CAIRVGGGTDTQYF.

This clone was picked up one time. The V and J genes are TRBV19 and TRBJ2-7, with 11 bases that match TRBD1. CDR1 is LNHDA, CDR2 SQIVND, per germline (reference sequence). This CDR3 comprises 13 residues. After removal of 4 bases from V and 6 bases from J, the junction contained 2 bases not matched to a gene. The CDR3 region has the DNA TGTGCCAGTAGTACCGGGACAGGGGGCGAGCAGTACTTC. Translated: CASSTGTGGEQYF.

The V gene is TRBV20-1, the J gene TRBJ2-1; D gene uncertain. The germline CDR1 and CDR2 sequences are DFQATT and SNEGSKA (reference sequence). The CDR3 runs 11 residues. V was pared by 7 bases and J by 14 bases, with 18 bases between. The CDR3 nucleotides read TGCAGTGGGATGAAGGGTTCTGAAAAGTTCTTC. Translating it yields CSGMKGSEKFF.

The chain links TRBV12-2 to TRBJ2-7; TRBD2 is taken as the D call from the table, unchecked against the DNA. TRBV12-2 represents a pseudogene. This CDR3 is built from 17 residues. The CDR3 reads CASRPRRILAGPYEQYF. The CDR3 nucleotides read TGTGCAAGTCGCCCAAGGAGGATACTAGCGGGGCCCTACGAGCAGTACTTC.

The V gene is TRBV6-5, the J gene TRBJ1-1; TRBD1 aligns across 7 bases. Germline trimming cut 7 bases from V and 3 bases from J; bases unmatched to any gene: 8. The CDR3 loop spans 14 amino acids. CDR1 and CDR2 from the germline V gene are MNHEY and SVGAGI. CDR3 coding DNA: TGTGCCAGCATCACGAGGAGGGGGCACACTGAAGCTTTCTTT. It codes for CASITRRGHTEAFF.

V is TRBV5-1 and J is TRBJ1-1; no firm D call. Trimming pared 3 bases from V and 4 bases from J, leaving 10 bases between. The CDR3 totals 13 residues. CDR1 and CDR2 (germline): SGHRS, YFSETQ. CDR3 protein: CASSWRDPTEAFF. CDR3 sequence (DNA): TGCGCCAGCAGCTGGAGGGATCCCACTGAAGCTTTCTTT.

The chain carries TRBV2 and TRBJ2-7; 8 bases align to TRBD2. The V segment lost 6 bases and the J segment 5 bases; nucleotides outside the gene matches: 6. There are 13 residues in the CDR3. In germline, CDR1 is SNHLY, CDR2 FYNNEI. In DNA, the CDR3 is TGTGCCAGCAGAAATGGCGGGAGGAACGAGCAGTACTTC. It yields the protein CASRNGGRNEQYF.

The gene calls are TRBV11-1 and TRBJ2-7; possible D gene TRBD1, 6 bases. The CDR3 totals 15 residues. Germline V gene sequence: CDR1 SGHAT, CDR2 FQDESV (reference sequence). V shed 5 bases and J shed 0 bases, with 14 bases lying between them. For the CDR3, the DNA is TGTGCCAGCAGCACAATGTTGGACAGCTCCTACGAGCAGTACTTC. Translating gives CASSTMLDSSYEQYF.

V gene TRBV9 combines with J gene TRBJ2-3, with 10 nucleotides matching TRBD2. The V gene end was trimmed by 2 bases and the J gene end by 1 base; junction bases not matched to a gene: 1. CDR3 size: 15 residues. Per the germline V gene, CDR1 is SGDLS and CDR2 is YYNGEE. The CDR3 DNA follows: TGTGCCAGCAGCGTTGGGACTAGCGGCACAGATACGCAGTATTTT. It codes for CASSVGTSGTDTQYF.

V usage is TRBV5-6 and J usage is TRBJ1-4, with TRBD1 identical over 7 bases. The length of the CDR3 is 14 residues. Germline lookup yields CDR1 SGHDT and CDR2 YYEEEE. The V segment lost 4 bases and the J segment 4 bases; nucleotides outside the gene matches: 4. CDR3 DNA sequence: TGTGCCAGCAGCCCGGACAGGTATAATGAAAAACTGTTTTTT. This codes for CASSPDRYNEKLFF.

The rearrangement joins TRBV10-2 to TRBJ2-7; the match to TRBD1 covers 12 bases. CDR3 length: 13 residues. V lost 6 bases and J lost 7; bases outside the gene matches: 4. Germline values: CDR1 WSHSY, CDR2 SAAADI. The DNA of the CDR3 is TGCGCCAGCAGGGGACAGGGGGCAGGGGAGCAGTACTTC. Encoded protein: CASRGQGAGEQYF.

The chain joins TRBV9 to TRBJ1-2; D unclear. The CDR3 covers 15 residues. Between the trimmed V and J ends, which lost 3 bases and 4 bases, there was a span of 16 bases. CDR1 SGDLS and CDR2 YYNGEE come from the germline V gene. The CDR3 loop is CASSGTRTESYGYTF. The DNA of the CDR3 is TGTGCCAGCAGCGGAACCCGGACGGAATCCTATGGCTACACCTTC.

The rearrangement joins TRBV9 to TRBJ2-3; D call uncertain. This CDR3 has 13 residues. Trimming left V 0 bases short and J 0 bases short, with 2 bases between. Germline CDR1 reads SGDLS; CDR2 reads YYNGEE. The CDR3 DNA reads TGTGCCAGCAGCGTAGACAGCACAGATACGCAGTATTTT. Amino acids: CASSVDSTDTQYF.

The V call is TRBV28, the J call TRBJ1-1; D is unclear. Looked up from germline, CDR1 is MDHEN and CDR2 is SYDVKM. The CDR3 sequence is 13 residues long. V gave up 6 bases and J gave up 1 base, with 9 bases separating them. The CDR3 DNA is TGTGCCAGCAGCCCCAACCAGAACACTGAAGCTTTCTTT. Translation gives CASSPNQNTEAFF.

Only one count was recorded for this clone. The chain carries TRBV9 and TRBJ2-3, with 10 bases matching TRBD2. The CDR3 is made up of 17 amino acids. V was clipped by 0 bases and J by 1 base; unmatched bases: 5. Germline CDR1 reads SGDLS; CDR2 reads YYNGEE. CDR3 DNA sequence: TGTGCCAGCAGCGTAGTCCCTAGCGGGAGCGGCACAGATACGCAGTATTTT. It is translated as CASSVVPSGSGTDTQYF.